These 5 T cell receptor beta chains originate from one sample sequenced in a study of shared clonotypes between healthy human individuals. Measured with immunoSEQ multiplex PCR; TCRdb has only the in-frame clones, and not every one. The sample consists of hundreds of thousands of clones, 73% of them appearing once. The sequenced sample was memory CD4+ T cells sorted from blood. Sample subset: CD45RA-negative fraction. All receptors derive from a woman aged 25 to 39 in good health.

V usage is TRBV9 and J usage is TRBJ2-7, with 10 bases matching TRBD2. Germline values: CDR1 SGDLS, CDR2 YYNGEE. The CDR3 consists of 16 residues. Losses at the gene ends were 0 bases for V and 2 bases for J; bases not matched to a gene: 5. CDR3 coding DNA: TGTGCCAGCAGCGTAGTAACTAGCGGGACCACCTACGAGCAGTACTTC. Its translation: CASSVVTSGTTYEQYF.

This sequence joins TRBV20-1 and TRBJ2-7; D remains ambiguous. The V gene's germline CDR1 is DFQATT and CDR2 SNEGSKA (reference sequence). The CDR3 is made up of 11 amino acids. The V gene lost 3 bases and the J gene lost 3 bases, with 6 bases spanning the gap. The CDR3 DNA follows: TGCAGTGCTAGTTACAACTACGAGCAGTACTTC. Translating gives CSASYNYEQYF.

The chain links TRBV28 to TRBJ1-4; 7 bases fit TRBD1. Germline V gives CDR1 MDHEN, CDR2 SYDVKM. V shed 6 bases, J shed 4 bases, and the junction held 8 bases outside the gene matches. The CDR3 is made up of 15 amino acids. The CDR3 spells CASSYRQGYNEKLFF. As DNA, the CDR3 is TGTGCCAGCAGCTACCGACAGGGTTATAATGAAAAACTGTTTTTT.

This clone appeared a few times. This rearrangement joins TRBV10-3 to TRBJ1-2; possible D gene TRBD1, 6 bases. CDR1 and CDR2 (germline): ENHRY, SYGVKD. V was cut by 4 bases and J by 6 bases, with 12 bases left in between. The CDR3 runs to 13 residues. CDR3 nucleotide sequence: TGTGCCATCAGTGCAGGGGAGCGAAATGGCTACACCTTC. Translation gives CAISAGERNGYTF.

This sequence joins TRBV2 and TRBJ2-2; tentatively, D is TRBD2 (5 bases). Trimming stripped 6 bases from V and 0 bases from J, with 8 bases between. Germline assignment: CDR1 SNHLY and CDR2 FYNNEI. CDR3 size: 14 residues. CDR3 sequence (DNA): TGTGCCAGCAGCCTCGGGGCGAACACCGGGGAGCTGTTTTTT. Translating it yields CASSLGANTGELFF.